This entry concerns a single T cell receptor beta chain. Its cognate antigen is unknown. This sample is drawn from a study of cytomegalovirus exposure and HLA in healthy donors. Findings of the study overall: Later, an analysis showed that TCR beta chains associated with HLA were more clonally expanded than others that were equally common. CMV serostatus alone was available as immune exposure information. In a later analysis, a missense DCLRE1C variant was linked to TCR beta V- and J-gene trimming.

Amplification used 60 Vbeta primers and 13 Jbeta primers. Repertoires were generated with immunoSEQ multiplex PCR, while TCRdb's copy carries only in-frame clones and drops some. The sample includes under 150,000 clones, around 77% of them seen just once. The clonotype comes from a woman aged 30 to 39 in good health and CMV-seropositive. Specimen: PBMCs.

CDR3 protein: CASSLFTGTDSLSYNEQFF. CDR3 DNA: TGTGCCAGCAGCTTATTTACCGGGACAGACAGCCTCTCCTACAATGAGCAGTTCTTC. V gene TRBV5-6 combines with J gene TRBJ2-1; 7 bases align to TRBD1. This CDR3 region has 19 residues. V was clipped by 2 bases and J by 0 bases; unmatched bases: 14. In germline, CDR1 is SGHDT, CDR2 YYEEEE.